Listed below are T cell receptor beta chains from one sample, sequenced in a study of cytomegalovirus exposure and HLA in healthy donors. Method: immunoSEQ multiplex PCR; TCRdb's copy keeps in-frame clones and lacks some. The sample lists 150,000 to 200,000 clones; around 70% were seen once. Sequencing input: PBMCs. The receptors shown here come from a man younger than 35 in good health and CMV-seropositive. The conserved cysteine and the conserved F or W are not part of the CDR3 here. The D gene is left open where the match is weak. Only part of the rows carry a size: once, few, many, or a class if the clone is expanded.

TRBD1 | TRBJ1-5 | - | TRBV19 | ASSKPGQGKNQPQH
TRBD1 | TRBJ1-1 | - | TRBV6-5 | ASSNPRQGNTEAF
TRBD2 | TRBJ2-1 | few | TRBV27 | ASSPPLAGVIEQF
TRBD1 | TRBJ1-2 | - | TRBV9 | ASSTTDRGVGGYT
TRBD1 | TRBJ1-5 | - | TRBV19 | ARKNRGSNQPQH
- | TRBJ2-2 | - | TRBV7-7 | ASGTGDSGELF
- | TRBJ2-5 | - | TRBV5-1 | ASSSDWTQY
TRBD1 | TRBJ2-5 | - | TRBV7-8 | ASSGRDRGETQY
- | TRBJ1-3 | few | TRBV18 | ASSPWTDLDTIY
- | TRBJ2-5 | once | TRBV5-1 | ASSLGQVQETQY
TRBD2 | TRBJ2-1 | - | TRBV5-1 | ASSGSGGDYEQF
TRBD1 | TRBJ1-1 | - | TRBV7-3 | ASSFGQGIGEAF
- | TRBJ1-4 | - | TRBV30 | AWSVGGEKLF
TRBD1 | TRBJ2-1 | - | TRBV6-6 | ASSHFWGQGNEQF
TRBD2 | TRBJ2-2 | - | TRBV4-1 | ASSQRRGERGTGELF
TRBD2 | TRBJ2-1 | - | TRBV6-1 | ASRSSGGNEQF
- | TRBJ2-1 | - | TRBV5-1 | ASRGDAHEQF
- | TRBJ1-5 | few | TRBV2 | ASSGYQGKPQH
- | TRBJ2-3 | - | TRBV9 | ASSPQVSDTQY
TRBD1 | TRBJ1-2 | few | TRBV4-1 | ASSHFGQAYGYT
TRBD1 | TRBJ1-3 | - | TRBV7-2 | ASSADRGLRNTIY
- | TRBJ1-3 | few | TRBV19 | ASSNGRGGGGAGNTIY
TRBD2 | TRBJ2-3 | - | TRBV9 | ASSVVSGGPTDTQY
TRBD1 | TRBJ2-2 | - | TRBV5-4 | ASSLGTGGTGELF
- | TRBJ1-6 | - | TRBV25-1 | ASARTKGSDSPLH
- | TRBJ1-4 | - | TRBV5-6 | ASSLDGGSLNEKLF
TRBD1 | TRBJ2-1 | - | TRBV29-1 | SVSGTGLNEQF
- | TRBJ1-1 | - | TRBV7-7 | ASSLSGSSEAF
- | TRBJ2-5 | - | TRBV6-4 | ASSGPGVLETQY
- | TRBJ2-1 | - | TRBV4-1 | ASSQDWRETNEQF
- | TRBJ2-2 | few | TRBV5-1 | ASSLRSAANTGELF
- | TRBJ2-5 | - | TRBV10-3 | AINRAQEETQY
- | TRBJ1-4 | - | TRBV30 | AWSIGGGATNEKLF
TRBD1 | TRBJ1-1 | few | TRBV11-3 | ASSLAGTGGAEAF
TRBD2 | TRBJ2-5 | - | TRBV6-1 | ASSENLRASGSLRPQY
- | TRBJ2-2 | - | TRBV27 | ASSFEQGIGELF
- | TRBJ1-2 | - | TRBV6-1 | ASSERQDDNYGYT
TRBD2 | TRBJ2-5 | - | TRBV30 | AWSKRGRAQETQY
- | TRBJ2-1 | - | TRBV6-1 | ASTSAQPRNEQF
- | TRBJ2-3 | - | TRBV4-2 | ASSQWVETATDTQY
TRBD2 | TRBJ2-3 | - | TRBV6-4 | ASTTLAGGGTDTQY
- | TRBJ1-4 | - | TRBV11-2 | ASSLDLSGDEKLF
- | TRBJ2-2 | - | TRBV5-6 | ASSWGVTDTGELF
- | TRBJ1-2 | - | TRBV5-4 | ASINPTGLDGYT
- | TRBJ1-1 | - | TRBV7-9 | ASSSRQSEAF
- | TRBJ2-1 | - | TRBV6-4 | ASSEFPLLSYNEQF
TRBD1 | TRBJ1-5 | - | TRBV2 | ASATGENQPQH
TRBD1 | TRBJ1-1 | - | TRBV27 | ATSTDRINTEAF
- | TRBJ1-5 | - | TRBV19 | ALEGGQPQH
TRBD1 | TRBJ2-4 | - | TRBV14 | ASSQVHRGVQY
- | TRBJ1-1 | - | TRBV5-6 | ASSLLVDTEAF
TRBD1 | TRBJ1-5 | few | TRBV4-1 | ASSQTGTNQPQH
TRBD1 | TRBJ1-1 | - | TRBV6-6 | ASSYPGQGMNTEAF
- | TRBJ2-1 | - | TRBV29-1 | SVGRNPGGGDEQF
TRBD2 | TRBJ2-1 | - | TRBV11-2 | ASSATASGSNEQF